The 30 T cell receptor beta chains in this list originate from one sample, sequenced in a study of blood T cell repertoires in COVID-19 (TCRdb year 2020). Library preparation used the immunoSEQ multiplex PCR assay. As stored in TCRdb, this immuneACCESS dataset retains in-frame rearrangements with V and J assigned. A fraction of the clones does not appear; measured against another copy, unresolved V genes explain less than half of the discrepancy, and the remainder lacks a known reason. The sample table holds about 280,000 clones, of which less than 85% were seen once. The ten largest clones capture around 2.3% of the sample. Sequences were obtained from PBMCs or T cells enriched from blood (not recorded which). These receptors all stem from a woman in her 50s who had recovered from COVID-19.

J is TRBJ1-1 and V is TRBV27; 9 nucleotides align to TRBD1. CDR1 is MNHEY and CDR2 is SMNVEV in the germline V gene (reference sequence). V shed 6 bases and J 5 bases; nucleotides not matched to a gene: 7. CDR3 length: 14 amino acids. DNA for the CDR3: TGTGCCAGCAGCCCGGACAGGGGACGAACTGAAGCTTTCTTT. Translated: CASSPDRGRTEAFF.

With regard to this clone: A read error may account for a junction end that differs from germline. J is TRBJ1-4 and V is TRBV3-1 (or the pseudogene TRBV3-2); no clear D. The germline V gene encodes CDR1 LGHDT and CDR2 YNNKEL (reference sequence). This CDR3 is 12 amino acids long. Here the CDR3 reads CASKTSNEKLFF. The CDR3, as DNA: TGTGCCAGCAAGACCTCTAATGAAAAACTATTTTTT.

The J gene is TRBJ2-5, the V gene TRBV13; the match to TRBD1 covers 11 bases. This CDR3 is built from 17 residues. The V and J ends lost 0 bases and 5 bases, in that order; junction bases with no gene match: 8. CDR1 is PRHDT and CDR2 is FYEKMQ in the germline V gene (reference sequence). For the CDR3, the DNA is TGTGCCAGCAGCTTAGGCAACGGACAGGGGGCGGGGGAGACCCAGTACTTC. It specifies CASSLGNGQGAGETQYF.

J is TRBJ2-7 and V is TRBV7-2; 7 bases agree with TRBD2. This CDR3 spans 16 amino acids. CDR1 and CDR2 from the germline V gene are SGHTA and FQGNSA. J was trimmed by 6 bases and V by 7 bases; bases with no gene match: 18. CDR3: CASTRPGAGEGLEQYF. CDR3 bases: TGTGCCAGCACCCGTCCCGGGGCGGGAGAGGGGCTCGAGCAGTACTTC.

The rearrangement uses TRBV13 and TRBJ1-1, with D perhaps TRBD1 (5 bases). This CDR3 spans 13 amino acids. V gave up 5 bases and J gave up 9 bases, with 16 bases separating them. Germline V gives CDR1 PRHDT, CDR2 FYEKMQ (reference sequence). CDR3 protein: CASSLRTKLKAFF. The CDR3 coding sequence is TGTGCCAGCAGCCTTCGGACAAAACTCAAAGCTTTCTTT. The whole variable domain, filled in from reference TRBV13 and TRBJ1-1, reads AAGVIQSPRHLIKEKRETATLKCYPIPRHDTVYWYQQGPGQDPQFLISFYEKMQSDKGSIPDRFSAQQFSDYHSELNMSSLELGDSALYFCASSLRTKLKAFFGQGTRLTVV.

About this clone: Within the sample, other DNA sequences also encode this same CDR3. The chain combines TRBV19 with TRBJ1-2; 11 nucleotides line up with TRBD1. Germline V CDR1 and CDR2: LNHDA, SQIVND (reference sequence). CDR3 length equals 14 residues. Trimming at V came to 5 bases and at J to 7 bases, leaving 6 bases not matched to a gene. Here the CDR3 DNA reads TGTGCCAGTAGTTTCGGACAGGGGGCAGGTGGCTACACCTTC. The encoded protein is CASSFGQGAGGYTF. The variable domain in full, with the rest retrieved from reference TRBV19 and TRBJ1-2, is DGGITQSPKYLFRKEGQNVTLSCEQNLNHDAMYWYRQDPGQGLRLIYYSQIVNDFQKGDIAEGYSVSREKKESFPLTVTSAQKNPTAFYLCASSFGQGAGGYTFGSGTRLTVV.

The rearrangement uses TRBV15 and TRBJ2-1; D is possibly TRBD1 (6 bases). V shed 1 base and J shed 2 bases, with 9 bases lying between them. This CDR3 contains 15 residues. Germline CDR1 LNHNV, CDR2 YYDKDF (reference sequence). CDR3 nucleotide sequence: TGTGCCACCAGCAGAGTAGGGGGTCCCTACAATGAGCAGTTCTTC. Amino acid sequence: CATSRVGGPYNEQFF.

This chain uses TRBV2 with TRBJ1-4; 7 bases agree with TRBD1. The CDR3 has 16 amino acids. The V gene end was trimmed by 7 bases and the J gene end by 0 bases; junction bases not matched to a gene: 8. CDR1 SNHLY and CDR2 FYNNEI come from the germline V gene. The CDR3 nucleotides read TGTGCCAGCAAGACAGGGAATCGAGCAACTAATGAAAAACTGTTTTTT. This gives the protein CASKTGNRATNEKLFF.

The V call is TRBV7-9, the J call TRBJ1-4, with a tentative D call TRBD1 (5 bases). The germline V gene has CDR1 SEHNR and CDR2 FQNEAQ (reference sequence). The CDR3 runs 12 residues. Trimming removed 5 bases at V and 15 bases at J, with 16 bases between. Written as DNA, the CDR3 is TGTGCCAGCAGCCCCACGTCTGGGGCGGTGTTTTTT. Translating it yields CASSPTSGAVFF. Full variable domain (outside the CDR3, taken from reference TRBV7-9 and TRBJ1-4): DTGVSQNPRHKITKRGQNVTFRCDPISEHNRLYWYRQTLGQGPEFLTYFQNEAQLEKSRLLSDRFSAERPKGSFSTLEIQRTEQGDSAMYLCASSPTSGAVFFGSGTQLSVL.

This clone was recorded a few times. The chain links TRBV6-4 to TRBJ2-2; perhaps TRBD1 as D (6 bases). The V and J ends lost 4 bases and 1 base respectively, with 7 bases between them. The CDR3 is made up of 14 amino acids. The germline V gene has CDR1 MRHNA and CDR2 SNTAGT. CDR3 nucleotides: TGTGCCAGCAGTGCAGGGGTGAACACCGGGGAGCTGTTTTTT. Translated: CASSAGVNTGELFF.

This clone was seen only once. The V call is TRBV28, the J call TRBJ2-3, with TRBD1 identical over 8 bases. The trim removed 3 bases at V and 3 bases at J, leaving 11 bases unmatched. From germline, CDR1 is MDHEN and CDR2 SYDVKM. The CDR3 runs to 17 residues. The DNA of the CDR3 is TGTGCCAGCAGTTTCCGCGGGACAGGTAGAGGGACAGATACGCAGTATTTT. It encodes CASSFRGTGRGTDTQYF. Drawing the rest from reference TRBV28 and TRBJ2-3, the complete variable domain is DVKVTQSSRYLVKRTGEKVFLECVQDMDHENMFWYRQDPGLGLRLIYFSYDVKMKEKGDIPEGYSVSREKKERFSLILESASTNQTSMYLCASSFRGTGRGTDTQYFGPGTRLTVL.

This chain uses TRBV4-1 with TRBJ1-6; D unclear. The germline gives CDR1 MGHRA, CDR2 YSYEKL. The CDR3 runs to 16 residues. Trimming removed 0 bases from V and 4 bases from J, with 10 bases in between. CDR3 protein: CASSQDLGVYNSPLHF. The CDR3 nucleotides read TGCGCCAGCAGCCAAGATCTCGGGGTTTATAATTCACCCCTCCACTTT.

The CDR3 DNA reads TGTGCCAGCAGTATTACTAGGGCCGCGGGAACCCTCTCTGGGGCCAACGTCCTGACTTTC. It translates to CASSITRAAGTLSGANVLTF. This sequence joins TRBV27 and TRBJ2-6, with a possible D match to TRBD2 (6 bases). Germline V lookup: CDR1 MNHEY, CDR2 SMNVEV (reference sequence). Trimming took off 5 bases at V and 0 bases at J, with 23 bases between the two ends. The length of the CDR3 is 20 residues.

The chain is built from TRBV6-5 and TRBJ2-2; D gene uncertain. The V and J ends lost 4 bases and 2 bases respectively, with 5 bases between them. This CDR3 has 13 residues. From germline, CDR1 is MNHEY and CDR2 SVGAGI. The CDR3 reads CASSLLNTGELFF. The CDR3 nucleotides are TGTGCCAGCAGTTTATTAAACACCGGGGAGCTGTTTTTT.

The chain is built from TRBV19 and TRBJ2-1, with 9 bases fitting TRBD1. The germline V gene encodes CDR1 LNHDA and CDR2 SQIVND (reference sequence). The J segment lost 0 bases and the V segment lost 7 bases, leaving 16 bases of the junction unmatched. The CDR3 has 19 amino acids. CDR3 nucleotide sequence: TGTGCCAGTACCGCGACGGATACAGGGGGCCCCAGCTCCTACAATGAGCAGTTCTTC. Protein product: CASTATDTGGPSSYNEQFF.

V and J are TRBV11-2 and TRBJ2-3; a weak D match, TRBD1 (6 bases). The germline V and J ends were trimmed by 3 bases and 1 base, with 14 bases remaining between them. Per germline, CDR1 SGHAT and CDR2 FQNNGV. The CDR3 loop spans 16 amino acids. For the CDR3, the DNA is TGTGCCAGCAGCTTTTTTGCGACAGGAGGCACAGATACGCAGTATTTT. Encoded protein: CASSFFATGGTDTQYF.

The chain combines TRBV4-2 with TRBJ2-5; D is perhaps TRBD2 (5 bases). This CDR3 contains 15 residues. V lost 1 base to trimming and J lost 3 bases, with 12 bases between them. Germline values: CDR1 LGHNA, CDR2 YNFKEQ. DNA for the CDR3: TGTGCCAGCAGCCAAGTGGCCACTAGGGAAGAGACCCAGTACTTC. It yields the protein CASSQVATREETQYF.

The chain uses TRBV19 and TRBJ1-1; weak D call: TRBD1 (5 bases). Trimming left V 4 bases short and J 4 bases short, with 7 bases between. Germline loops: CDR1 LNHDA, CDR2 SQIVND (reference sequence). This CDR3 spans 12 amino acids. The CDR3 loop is CASSKRGTEAFF. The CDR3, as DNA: TGTGCCAGTAGTAAAAGGGGCACTGAAGCTTTCTTT.

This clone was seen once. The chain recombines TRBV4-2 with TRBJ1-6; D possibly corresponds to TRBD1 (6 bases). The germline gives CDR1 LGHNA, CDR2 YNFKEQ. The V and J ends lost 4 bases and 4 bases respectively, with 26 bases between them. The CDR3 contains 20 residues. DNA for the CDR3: TGTGCCAGCAGCCGAGCACCTCGGGACACCAGAACACCATATAATTCACCCCTCCACTTT. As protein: CASSRAPRDTRTPYNSPLHF.

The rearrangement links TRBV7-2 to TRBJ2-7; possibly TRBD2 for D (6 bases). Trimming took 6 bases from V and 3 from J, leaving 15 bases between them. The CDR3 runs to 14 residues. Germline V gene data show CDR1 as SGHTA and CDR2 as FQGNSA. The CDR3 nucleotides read TGTGCCAGCAGTTCGGGACTGGCGAACTACGAGCAGTACTTC. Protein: CASSSGLANYEQYF.

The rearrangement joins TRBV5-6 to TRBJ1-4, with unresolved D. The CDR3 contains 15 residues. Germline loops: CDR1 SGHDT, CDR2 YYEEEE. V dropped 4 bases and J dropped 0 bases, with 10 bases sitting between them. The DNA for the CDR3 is TGTGCCAGCAGCCAGGAGGTCGCAACTAATGAAAAACTGTTTTTT. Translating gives CASSQEVATNEKLFF.

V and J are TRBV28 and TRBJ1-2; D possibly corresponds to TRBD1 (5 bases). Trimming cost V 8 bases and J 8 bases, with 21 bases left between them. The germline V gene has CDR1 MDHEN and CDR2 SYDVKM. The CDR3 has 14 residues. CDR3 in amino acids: CASAEVDSPGGYTF. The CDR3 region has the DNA TGTGCCAGCGCTGAGGTTGACAGCCCCGGCGGCTACACCTTC.

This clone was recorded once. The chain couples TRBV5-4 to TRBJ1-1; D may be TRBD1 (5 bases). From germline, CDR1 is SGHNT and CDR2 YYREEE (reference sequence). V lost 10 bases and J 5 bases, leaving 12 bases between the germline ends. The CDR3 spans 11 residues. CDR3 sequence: CAYATGTEAFF. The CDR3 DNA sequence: TGTGCCTACGCCACAGGAACTGAAGCTTTCTTT.

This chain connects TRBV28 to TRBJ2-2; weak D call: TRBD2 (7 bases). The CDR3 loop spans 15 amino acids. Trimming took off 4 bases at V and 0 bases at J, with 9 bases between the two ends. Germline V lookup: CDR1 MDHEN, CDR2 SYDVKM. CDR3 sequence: CASSSGGSNTGELFF. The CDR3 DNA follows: TGTGCCAGCAGTTCGGGGGGCTCGAACACCGGGGAGCTGTTTTTT.

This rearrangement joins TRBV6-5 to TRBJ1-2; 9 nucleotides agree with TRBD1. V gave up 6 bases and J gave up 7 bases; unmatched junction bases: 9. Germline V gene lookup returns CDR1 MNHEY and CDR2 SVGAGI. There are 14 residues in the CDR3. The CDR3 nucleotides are TGTGCCAGCAGGGGGACAGGGACGGTCTCTGGCTACACCTTC. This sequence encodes CASRGTGTVSGYTF.

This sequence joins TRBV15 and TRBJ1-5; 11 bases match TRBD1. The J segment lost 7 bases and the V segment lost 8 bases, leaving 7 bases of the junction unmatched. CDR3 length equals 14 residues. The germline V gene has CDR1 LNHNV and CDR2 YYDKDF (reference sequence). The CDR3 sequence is CATSRDRGKQPQHF. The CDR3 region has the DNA TGTGCCACCTCTCGGGACAGGGGGAAGCAGCCCCAGCATTTT.

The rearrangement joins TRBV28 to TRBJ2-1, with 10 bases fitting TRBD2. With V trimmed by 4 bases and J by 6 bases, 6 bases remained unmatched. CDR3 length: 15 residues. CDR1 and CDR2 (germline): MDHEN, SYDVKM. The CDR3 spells CASSSLAGVLNEQFF. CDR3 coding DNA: TGTGCCAGCAGTTCCCTAGCGGGGGTGCTCAATGAGCAGTTCTTC.

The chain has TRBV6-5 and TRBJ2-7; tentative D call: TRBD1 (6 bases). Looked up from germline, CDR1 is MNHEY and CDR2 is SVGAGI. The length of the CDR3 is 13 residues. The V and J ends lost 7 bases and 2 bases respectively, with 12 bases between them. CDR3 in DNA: TGTGCCAGCACCGGAGGACAGACCTACGAGCAGTACTTC. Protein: CASTGGQTYEQYF.

In nucleotides, the CDR3 is TGTGCCAGCAGTGATTCAGGGTTTAGTAATCAGCCCCAGCATTTT. It codes for CASSDSGFSNQPQHF. J is TRBJ1-5 and V is TRBV2; D perhaps matches TRBD1 (5 bases). Germline loops: CDR1 SNHLY, CDR2 FYNNEI. The V gene lost 3 bases and the J gene lost 4 bases, with 13 bases spanning the gap. This CDR3 has 15 amino acids.

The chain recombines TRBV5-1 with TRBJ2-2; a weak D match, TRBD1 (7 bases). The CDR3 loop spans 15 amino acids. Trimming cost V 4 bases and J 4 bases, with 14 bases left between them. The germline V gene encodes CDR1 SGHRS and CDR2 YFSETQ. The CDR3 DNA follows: TGCGCCAGCAGCCTGGGGGGACAGATCACCGGGGAGCTGTTTTTT. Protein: CASSLGGQITGELFF.